The 19 T cell receptor beta chains below come from one sample, sequenced in a study of shared clonotypes between healthy human individuals. Clones were read by immunoSEQ multiplex PCR, and TCRdb kept only the in-frame ones, dropping some. The sample contains roughly 1.4 million clones, approximately 98.5% of which appear only once. Material for sequencing was naive CD4+ T cells sorted from blood. The subset here: CD45RA+ positively selected. These receptors were collected from a man aged 25 to 40 in good health.

This clone was seen only once. V gene TRBV5-6 combines with J gene TRBJ1-1; D is uncertain. Germline V gives CDR1 SGHDT, CDR2 YYEEEE. Trimming pared 2 bases from V and 5 bases from J, leaving 13 bases between. This CDR3 comprises 14 residues. CDR3 coding DNA: TGTGCCAGCAGCTTTGTGGGCCTCTCTACTGAAGCTTTCTTT. Translated: CASSFVGLSTEAFF.

The CDR3 DNA is TGTGCCAGCTCTAACAGGGCTGAGAACACTGAAGCTTTCTTT. Encoded protein: CASSNRAENTEAFF. V usage is TRBV25-1 and J usage is TRBJ1-1; TRBD1 is a possible D gene (6 bases). V was shortened by 8 bases and J by 1 base, with 14 bases between the two germline ends. CDR3 length: 14 amino acids. CDR1 is MGHDK and CDR2 is SYGVNS in the germline V gene.

The chain has TRBV7-2 and TRBJ2-1; 10 bases match TRBD2. Germline values: CDR1 SGHTA, CDR2 FQGNSA. The CDR3 covers 16 residues. V lost 1 base and J lost 7; bases outside the gene matches: 7. CDR3 loop: CASSLVLAGGSNEQFF. As DNA, the CDR3 is TGTGCCAGCAGCTTAGTTTTAGCGGGAGGCTCTAATGAGCAGTTCTTC.

The V call is TRBV9, the J call TRBJ1-4; 8 bases are a match to TRBD1. CDR1 is SGDLS, CDR2 YYNGEE, per germline. The CDR3 runs 15 residues. The J segment lost 7 bases and the V segment lost 3 bases, leaving 8 bases of the junction unmatched. The CDR3 sequence: CASSGGTGGREKLFF. In DNA form, the CDR3 reads TGTGCCAGCAGCGGGGGAACAGGGGGACGTGAAAAACTGTTTTTT.

The chain carries TRBV29-1 and TRBJ2-4, with TRBD1 matching over 8 bases. Trimming took 5 bases from V and 6 from J; bases not matched to a gene: 3. The CDR3 extends over 12 amino acids. Germline values: CDR1 SQVTM, CDR2 ANQGSEA. The CDR3 region is CSVRQGINIQYF. In DNA, the CDR3 is TGCAGCGTTAGACAGGGGATAAACATTCAGTACTTC.

Concerning this clone itself: Within the sample, other DNA sequences also encode this same CDR3. J is TRBJ2-5 and V is TRBV5-1, with D possibly matching TRBD1 (6 bases). V was pared by 1 base and J by 5 bases, with 9 bases between. Germline V gene sequence: CDR1 SGHRS, CDR2 YFSETQ. This CDR3 is 13 amino acids long. DNA for the CDR3: TGCGCCAGCAGCTTGCTTGGGGGCGAGACCCAGTACTTC. Amino acid sequence: CASSLLGGETQYF. The full variable domain, its missing parts supplied by reference TRBV5-1 and TRBJ2-5, is KAGVTQTPRYLIKTRGQQVTLSCSPISGHRSVSWYQQTPGQGLQFLFEYFSETQRNKGNFPGRFSGRQFSNSRSEMNVSTLELGDSALYLCASSLLGGETQYFGPGTRLLVL.

The rearrangement joins TRBV9 to TRBJ1-5; 9 bases fit TRBD1. Germline lookup yields CDR1 SGDLS and CDR2 YYNGEE. V trimming: 3 bases; J trimming: 5 bases; junction bases outside the gene matches: 6. The CDR3 has 15 residues. CDR3 residues: CASSALDRGDQPQHF. The CDR3 DNA sequence: TGTGCCAGCAGCGCCCTGGACAGGGGTGATCAGCCCCAGCATTTT. Filled out from reference TRBV9 and TRBJ1-5, the complete variable domain reads DSGVTQTPKHLITATGQRVTLRCSPRSGDLSVYWYQQSLDQGLQFLIQYYNGEERAKGNILERFSAQQFPDLHSELNLSSLELGDSALYFCASSALDRGDQPQHFGDGTRLSIL.

Concerning this clone itself: Other DNA sequences in the same sample also yield this CDR3. The chain links TRBV20-1 to TRBJ2-5; D not resolved. The germline V gene has CDR1 DFQATT and CDR2 SNEGSKA (reference sequence). This CDR3 is 10 amino acids long. V lost 7 bases and J 1 base, leaving 4 bases between the germline ends. The CDR3 nucleotides read TGCAGTGTGCTCCAAGAGACCCAGTACTTC. It translates to CSVLQETQYF.

The chain is built from TRBV7-7 and TRBJ1-3; no clear D gene. Germline loops: CDR1 SSHAT, CDR2 FNYEAQ (reference sequence). CDR3 length: 12 residues. The CDR3 DNA is TGTGCTAGTAGAGCGACTGGAAACACCATATATTTT. Translating it yields CASRATGNTIYF.

V gene TRBV18 combines with J gene TRBJ1-2, with 12 bases identical to TRBD1. CDR3 size: 17 residues. Germline CDR1 KGHSH, CDR2 LQKENI. V trimming: 1 base; J trimming: 6 bases; junction bases outside the gene matches: 9. CDR3 DNA sequence: TGTGCCAGCTCACCACTGAATATGGGACAGGGGGCCGATGGCTACACCTTC. It codes for CASSPLNMGQGADGYTF.

The chain's CDR3 is CAWSKAQGGEQFF. In DNA, the CDR3 is TGTGCCTGGAGTAAAGCTCAGGGCGGTGAGCAGTTCTTC. V usage is TRBV30 and J usage is TRBJ2-1; D possibly corresponds to TRBD1 (5 bases). The length of the CDR3 is 13 residues. Trimming stripped 2 bases from V and 9 bases from J, with 14 bases between. The V gene's germline CDR1 is GTSNPN and CDR2 SVGIG (reference sequence).

DNA of the CDR3: TGTGCCAGCAGCGTAGATTTGACTAGCGGGAGGCAGCAGTACTTC. This sequence encodes CASSVDLTSGRQQYF. This chain uses TRBV9 with TRBJ2-7; 13 nucleotides align to TRBD2. CDR1 and CDR2 from the germline V gene are SGDLS and YYNGEE. The CDR3 sequence is 15 residues long. Trimming removed 0 bases from V and 8 bases from J; junction bases left unmatched: 5.

The CDR3 loop is CASSLVAGKNTGELFF. CDR3 nucleotide sequence: TGTGCCAGCAGCTTGGTAGCGGGAAAGAACACCGGGGAGCTGTTTTTT. The chain has TRBV5-4 and TRBJ2-2; the match to TRBD2 covers 8 bases. The CDR3 extends over 16 amino acids. J lost 1 base, V lost 0 bases, and 2 bases had no gene match. Germline V gene lookup returns CDR1 SGHNT and CDR2 YYREEE (reference sequence).

The chain couples TRBV5-5 to TRBJ2-7; weak D call: TRBD1 (6 bases). Deletions cut 4 bases from V and 3 bases from J, with 17 bases between. CDR1 and CDR2 from the germline V gene are SGHKS and YYEKEE (reference sequence). The CDR3 has 15 residues. In DNA form, the CDR3 reads TGTGCCAGCAGCGCTCGACAGGAACGCTACTACGAGCAGTACTTC. As protein: CASSARQERYYEQYF.

V is TRBV19 and J is TRBJ2-7; D is tentatively TRBD1 or TRBD2 (5 bases each). The CDR3 has 14 residues. V was shortened by 4 bases and J by 4 bases, with 14 bases between the two germline ends. Germline V CDR1 and CDR2: LNHDA, SQIVND (reference sequence). The CDR3 region has the DNA TGTGCCAGTAGTAACCCGGGACGGAAATACGAGCAGTACTTC. Amino acid sequence: CASSNPGRKYEQYF.

The chain employs TRBV19 and TRBJ1-5; the D gene is possibly TRBD1 (6 bases). The CDR3 covers 14 residues. The V and J ends lost 7 bases and 5 bases respectively, with 15 bases between them. The germline gives CDR1 LNHDA, CDR2 SQIVND (reference sequence). Written as DNA, the CDR3 is TGTGCCAGTAACAACCGGGACAACTATCAGCCCCAGCATTTT. Protein: CASNNRDNYQPQHF.

V gene TRBV10-3 combines with J gene TRBJ2-6; D unclear. CDR3 length equals 11 residues. V lost 10 bases and J 2 bases, leaving 3 bases between the germline ends. Germline CDR1 and CDR2: ENHRY and SYGVKD. For the CDR3, the DNA is TGTGCCAGCACTGGGGCCAACGTCCTGACTTTC. This gives the protein CASTGANVLTF.

The chain is built from TRBV6-1 and TRBJ2-3; 8 nucleotides match TRBD1. The CDR3 runs 14 residues. Losses at the gene ends were 10 bases for V and 5 bases for J; bases not matched to a gene: 11. The germline V gene has CDR1 MNHNS and CDR2 SASEGT. For the CDR3, the DNA is TGTGCCAACTCCGACAGGGGCCGGGGAGATACGCAGTATTTT. As protein: CANSDRGRGDTQYF.

The rearrangement joins TRBV25-1 to TRBJ2-3; unclear D gene. Germline V gives CDR1 MGHDK, CDR2 SYGVNS. The germline V and J ends were trimmed by 6 bases and 1 base, with 11 bases remaining between them. The CDR3 covers 14 residues. CDR3 DNA sequence: TGTGCCAGCAGAAATTTAAGGGGCACAGATACGCAGTATTTT. Translating gives CASRNLRGTDTQYF. Filled out from reference TRBV25-1 and TRBJ2-3, the complete variable domain reads EADIYQTPRYLVIGTGKKITLECSQTMGHDKMYWYQQDPGMELHLIHYSYGVNSTEKGDLSSESTVSRIRTEHFPLTLESARPSHTSQYLCASRNLRGTDTQYFGPGTRLTVL.